Sequencing of this T cell receptor beta chain was carried out in a study of CD4 T cells in relation to SARS-CoV-2 and coronaviruses. Germline values: CDR1 MNHNS, CDR2 SASEGT. The CDR3 is made up of 20 amino acids. V was pared by 3 bases and J by 0 bases, with 20 bases of the junction left unmatched. The table came from immunoSEQ multiplex PCR; TCRdb's copy has only in-frame clones and leaves some out. The sample yields approximately 50,000 clones, approximately 90% seen once. The chain employs TRBV6-1 and TRBJ2-7, with 7 bases matching TRBD1. The clonotype originates from an adult with COVID-19. What was sequenced was naive CD4+ T cells from PBMCs. Noted subset: naive CD4+ T cells isolated by negative enrichment. The CDR3 here is CASSDPRTGRLGTSSYEQYF. In DNA, the CDR3 is TGTGCCAGCAGTGACCCTCGGACAGGAAGGCTCGGAACTAGCTCCTACGAGCAGTACTTC.